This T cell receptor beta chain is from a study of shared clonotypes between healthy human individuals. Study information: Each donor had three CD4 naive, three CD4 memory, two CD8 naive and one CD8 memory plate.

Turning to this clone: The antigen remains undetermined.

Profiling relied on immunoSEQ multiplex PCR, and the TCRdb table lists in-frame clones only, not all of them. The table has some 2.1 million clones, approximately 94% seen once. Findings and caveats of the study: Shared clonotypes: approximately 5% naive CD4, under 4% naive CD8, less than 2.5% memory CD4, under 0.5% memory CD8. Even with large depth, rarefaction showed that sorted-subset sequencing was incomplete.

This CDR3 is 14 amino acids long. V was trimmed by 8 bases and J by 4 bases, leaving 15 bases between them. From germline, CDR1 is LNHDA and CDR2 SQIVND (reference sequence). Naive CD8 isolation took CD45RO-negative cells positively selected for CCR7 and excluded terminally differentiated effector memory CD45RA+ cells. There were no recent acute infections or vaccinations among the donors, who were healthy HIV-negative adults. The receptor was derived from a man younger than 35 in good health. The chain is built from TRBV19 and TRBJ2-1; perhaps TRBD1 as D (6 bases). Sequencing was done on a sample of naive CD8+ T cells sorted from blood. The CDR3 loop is CASGDRYQYNEQFF. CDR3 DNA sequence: TGTGCCAGTGGAGACAGGTATCAATACAATGAGCAGTTCTTC.